This T cell receptor (beta chain) appears in the sequencing data of a study of T cells in Graves' hyperthyroidism and ophthalmopathy. Background on the study: Peripheral blood sampling occurred at initial diagnosis, before any treatment.

RNA transcripts gave rise to amplified TCR beta CDR3 regions. When the TCR CDR3 underwent first-round RT-PCR, the HTBI primer set was used. TCRdb fed the multiplex PCR reads into MiXCR, producing one record per CDR3 protein. The sample shows under 650,000 distinct CDR3 sequences, about 16% of them seen only once. This clonotype was seen a handful of times. The antigen is undetermined. Mismatch with germline at one junction end may stem from a read error. Germline V CDR1 and CDR2: SNHLY, FYNNEI. The CDR3 loop spans 15 amino acids. Broader study findings: Model output signaled ophthalmopathy a median 6.5 months ahead of onset.

Source material: blood. The TCR was taken from a young woman with Graves' hyperthyroidism. The V and J genes are TRBV2 and TRBJ1-5, with 7 bases aligning to TRBD1. The CDR3 loop reads CASTEQGMNNQPQHF. CDR3 nucleotides: TGTGCCAGCACTGAACAGGGGATGAACAATCAGCCCCAGCATTTT.